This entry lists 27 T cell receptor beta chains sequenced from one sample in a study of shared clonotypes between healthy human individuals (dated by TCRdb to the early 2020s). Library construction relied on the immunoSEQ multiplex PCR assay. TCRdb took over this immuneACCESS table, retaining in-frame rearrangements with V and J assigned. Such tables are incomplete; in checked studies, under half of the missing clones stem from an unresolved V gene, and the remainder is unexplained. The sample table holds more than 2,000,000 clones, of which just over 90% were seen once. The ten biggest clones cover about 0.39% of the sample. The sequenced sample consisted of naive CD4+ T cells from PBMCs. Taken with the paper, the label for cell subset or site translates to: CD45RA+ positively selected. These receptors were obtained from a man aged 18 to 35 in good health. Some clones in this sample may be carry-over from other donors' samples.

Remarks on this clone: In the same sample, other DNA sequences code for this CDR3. CDR3 in DNA: TGCGCCAGCAGCTTGGAAGGGCGGAGCTCCTACAATGAGCAGTTCTTC. Protein sequence: CASSLEGRSSYNEQFF. The chain joins TRBV5-1 to TRBJ2-1; D not resolved. CDR3 length: 16 amino acids. CDR1 is SGHRS and CDR2 is YFSETQ in the germline V gene. V was shortened by 0 bases and J by 0 bases, with 10 bases between the two germline ends.

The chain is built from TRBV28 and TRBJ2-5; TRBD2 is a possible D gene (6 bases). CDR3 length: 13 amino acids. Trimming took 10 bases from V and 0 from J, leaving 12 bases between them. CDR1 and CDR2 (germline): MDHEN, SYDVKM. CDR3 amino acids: CATPRGYQETQYF. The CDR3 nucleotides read TGTGCCACCCCCCGGGGGTACCAAGAGACCCAGTACTTC.

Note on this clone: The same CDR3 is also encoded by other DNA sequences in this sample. CDR3 nucleotides: TGTGCCAGCAGCCGGGGACAGGGGGACACTGAAGCTTTCTTT. It is translated as CASSRGQGDTEAFF. V usage is TRBV5-4 and J usage is TRBJ1-1; 11 bases map to TRBD1. The germline V gene has CDR1 SGHNT and CDR2 YYREEE (reference sequence). J gave up 3 bases and V 4 bases, and 2 bases lay outside the gene matches. This CDR3 is built from 14 residues.

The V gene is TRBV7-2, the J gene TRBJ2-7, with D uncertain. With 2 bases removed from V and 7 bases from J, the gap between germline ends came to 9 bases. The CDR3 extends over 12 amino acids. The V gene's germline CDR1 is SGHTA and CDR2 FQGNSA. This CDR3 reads CASSLYAPEQYF. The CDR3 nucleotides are TGTGCCAGCAGCTTATACGCCCCGGAGCAGTACTTC.

The CDR3 region has the DNA TGCGCCAGCCTTGGTCGACTAGCGGGACACACCGGGGAGCTGTTTTTT. Translating it yields CASLGRLAGHTGELFF. V usage is TRBV5-1 and J usage is TRBJ2-2; 11 bases fit TRBD2. Germline V gives CDR1 SGHRS, CDR2 YFSETQ. With 7 bases clipped from V and 3 bases from J, the junction kept 8 bases outside the gene matches. CDR3 length: 16 amino acids. The full variable domain, rest sourced from reference TRBV5-1 and TRBJ2-2, is KAGVTQTPRYLIKTRGQQVTLSCSPISGHRSVSWYQQTPGQGLQFLFEYFSETQRNKGNFPGRFSGRQFSNSRSEMNVSTLELGDSALYLCASLGRLAGHTGELFFGEGSRLTVL.

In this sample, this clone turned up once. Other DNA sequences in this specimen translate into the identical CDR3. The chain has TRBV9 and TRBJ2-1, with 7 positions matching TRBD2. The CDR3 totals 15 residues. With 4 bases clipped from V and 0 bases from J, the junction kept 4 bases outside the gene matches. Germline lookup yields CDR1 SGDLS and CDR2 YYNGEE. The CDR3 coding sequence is TGTGCCAGCAGCACGGGGGGTAGCTCCTACAATGAGCAGTTCTTC. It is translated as CASSTGGSSYNEQFF.

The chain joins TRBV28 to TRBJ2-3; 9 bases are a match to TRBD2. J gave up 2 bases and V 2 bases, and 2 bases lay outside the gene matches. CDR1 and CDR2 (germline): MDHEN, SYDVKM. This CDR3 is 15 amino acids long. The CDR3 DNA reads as TGTGCCAGCAGTTTAGCGGGAGGGCTCACAGATACGCAGTATTTT. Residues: CASSLAGGLTDTQYF.

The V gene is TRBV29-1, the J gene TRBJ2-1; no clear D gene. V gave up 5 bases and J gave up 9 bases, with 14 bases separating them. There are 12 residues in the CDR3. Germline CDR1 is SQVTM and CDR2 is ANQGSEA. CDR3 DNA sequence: TGCAGCGTTAGAAAGGCCTTGGGTGAGCAGTTCTTC. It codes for CSVRKALGEQFF.

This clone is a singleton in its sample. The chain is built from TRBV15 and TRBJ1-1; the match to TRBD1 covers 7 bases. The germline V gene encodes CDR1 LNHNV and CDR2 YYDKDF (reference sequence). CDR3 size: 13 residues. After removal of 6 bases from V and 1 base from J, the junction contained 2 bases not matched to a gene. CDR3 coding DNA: TGTGCCACCAGACGGGACAGGAACACTGAAGCTTTCTTT. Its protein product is CATRRDRNTEAFF.

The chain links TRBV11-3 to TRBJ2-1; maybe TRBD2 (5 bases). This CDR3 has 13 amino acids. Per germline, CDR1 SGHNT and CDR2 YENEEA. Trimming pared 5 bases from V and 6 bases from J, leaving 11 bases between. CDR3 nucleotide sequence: TGTGCCAGCAGCCCGGGATCTCGCAATGAGCAGTTCTTC. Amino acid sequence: CASSPGSRNEQFF.

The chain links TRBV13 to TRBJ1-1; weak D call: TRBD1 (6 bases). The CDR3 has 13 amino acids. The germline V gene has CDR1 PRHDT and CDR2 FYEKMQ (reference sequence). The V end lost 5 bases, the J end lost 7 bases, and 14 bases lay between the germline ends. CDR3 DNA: TGTGCCAGCAGCCGGGACACCTACAATGAAGCTTTCTTT. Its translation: CASSRDTYNEAFF. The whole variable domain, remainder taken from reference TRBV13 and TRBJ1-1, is AAGVIQSPRHLIKEKRETATLKCYPIPRHDTVYWYQQGPGQDPQFLISFYEKMQSDKGSIPDRFSAQQFSDYHSELNMSSLELGDSALYFCASSRDTYNEAFFGQGTRLTVV.

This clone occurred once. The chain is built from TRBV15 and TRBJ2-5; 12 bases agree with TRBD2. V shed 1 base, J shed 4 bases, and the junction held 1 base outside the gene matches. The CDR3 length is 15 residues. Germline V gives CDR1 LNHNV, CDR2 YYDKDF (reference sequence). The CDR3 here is CATSRGTSGIETQYF. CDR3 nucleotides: TGTGCCACCAGCAGAGGGACTAGCGGGATAGAGACCCAGTACTTC.

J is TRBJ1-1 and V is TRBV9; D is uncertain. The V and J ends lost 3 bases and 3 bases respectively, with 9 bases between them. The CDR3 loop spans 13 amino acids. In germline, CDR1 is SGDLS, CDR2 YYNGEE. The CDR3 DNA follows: TGTGCCAGCAGCGCTGGGCAGTACACTGAAGCTTTCTTT. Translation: CASSAGQYTEAFF.

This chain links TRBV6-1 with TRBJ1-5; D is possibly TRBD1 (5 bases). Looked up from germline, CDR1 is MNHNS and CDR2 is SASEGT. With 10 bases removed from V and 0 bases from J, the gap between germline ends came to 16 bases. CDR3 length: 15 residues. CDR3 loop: CATQVAGGSNQPQHF. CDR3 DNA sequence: TGTGCCACCCAGGTGGCGGGGGGTAGCAATCAGCCCCAGCATTTT.

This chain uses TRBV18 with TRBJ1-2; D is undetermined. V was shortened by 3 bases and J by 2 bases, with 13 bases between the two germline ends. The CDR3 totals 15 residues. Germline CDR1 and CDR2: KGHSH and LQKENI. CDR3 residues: CASSPPTASNYGYTF. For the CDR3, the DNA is TGTGCCAGCTCACCCCCAACCGCCTCGAACTATGGCTACACCTTC. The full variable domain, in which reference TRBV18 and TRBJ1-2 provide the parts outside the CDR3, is NAGVMQNPRHLVRRRGQEARLRCSPMKGHSHVYWYRQLPEEGLKFMVYLQKENIIDESGMPKERFSAEFPKEGPSILRIQQVVRGDSAAYFCASSPPTASNYGYTFGSGTRLTVV.

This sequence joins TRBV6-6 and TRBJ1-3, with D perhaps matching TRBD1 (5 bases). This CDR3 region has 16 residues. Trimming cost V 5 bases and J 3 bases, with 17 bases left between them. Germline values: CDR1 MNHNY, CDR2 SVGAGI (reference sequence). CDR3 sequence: CASSPRGPGDGNTIYF. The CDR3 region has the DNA TGTGCCAGCAGTCCCCGGGGCCCTGGAGATGGAAACACCATATATTTT.

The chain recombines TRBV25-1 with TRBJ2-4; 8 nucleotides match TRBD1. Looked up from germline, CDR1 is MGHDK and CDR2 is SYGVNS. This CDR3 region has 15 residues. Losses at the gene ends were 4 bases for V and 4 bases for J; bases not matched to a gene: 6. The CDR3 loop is CASSARRQGKNIQYF. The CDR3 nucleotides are TGTGCCAGCAGTGCCCGCAGACAGGGGAAAAACATTCAGTACTTC.

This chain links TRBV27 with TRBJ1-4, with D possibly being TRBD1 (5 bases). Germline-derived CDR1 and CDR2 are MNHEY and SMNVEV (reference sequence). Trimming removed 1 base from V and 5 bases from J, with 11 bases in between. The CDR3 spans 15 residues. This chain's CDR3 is CASSLFQGDNEKLFF. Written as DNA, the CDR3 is TGTGCCAGCAGTTTATTTCAGGGTGACAATGAAAAACTGTTTTTT.

The CDR3 protein is CASSAQQGNYGYTF. In DNA, the CDR3 is TGTGCCAGCTCCGCTCAACAGGGGAACTATGGCTACACCTTC. The chain recombines TRBV18 with TRBJ1-2; 7 bases match TRBD1. V dropped 6 bases and J dropped 2; count of bases not matched to a gene: 6. Germline CDR1 and CDR2: KGHSH and LQKENI. The CDR3 extends over 14 amino acids.

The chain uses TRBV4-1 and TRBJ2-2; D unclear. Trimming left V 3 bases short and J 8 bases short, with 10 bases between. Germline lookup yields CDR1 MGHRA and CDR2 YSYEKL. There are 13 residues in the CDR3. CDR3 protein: CASSQALWGELFF. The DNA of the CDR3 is TGCGCCAGCAGCCAGGCCTTATGGGGGGAGCTGTTTTTT.

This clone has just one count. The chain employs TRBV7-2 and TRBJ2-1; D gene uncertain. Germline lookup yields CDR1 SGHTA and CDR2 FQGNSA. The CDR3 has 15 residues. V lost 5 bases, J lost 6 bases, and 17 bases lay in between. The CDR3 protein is CASSDGPYPGNEQFF. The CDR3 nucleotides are TGTGCCAGCAGCGACGGGCCCTATCCCGGCAATGAGCAGTTCTTC.

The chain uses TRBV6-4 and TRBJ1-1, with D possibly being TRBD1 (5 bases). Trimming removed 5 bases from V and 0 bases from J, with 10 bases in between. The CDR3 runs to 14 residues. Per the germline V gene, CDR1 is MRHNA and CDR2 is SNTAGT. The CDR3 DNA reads TGTGCCAGCAGTCAGACGGACATGAACACTGAAGCTTTCTTT. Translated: CASSQTDMNTEAFF.

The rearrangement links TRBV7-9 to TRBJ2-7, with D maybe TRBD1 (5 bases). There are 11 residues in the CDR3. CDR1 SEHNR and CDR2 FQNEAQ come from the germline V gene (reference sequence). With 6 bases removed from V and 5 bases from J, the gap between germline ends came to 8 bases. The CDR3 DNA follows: TGTGCCAGCAGTCAGGGCCACGAGCAGTACTTC. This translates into CASSQGHEQYF. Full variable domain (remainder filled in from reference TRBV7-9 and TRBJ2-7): DTGVSQNPRHKITKRGQNVTFRCDPISEHNRLYWYRQTLGQGPEFLTYFQNEAQLEKSRLLSDRFSAERPKGSFSTLEIQRTEQGDSAMYLCASSQGHEQYFGPGTRLTVT.

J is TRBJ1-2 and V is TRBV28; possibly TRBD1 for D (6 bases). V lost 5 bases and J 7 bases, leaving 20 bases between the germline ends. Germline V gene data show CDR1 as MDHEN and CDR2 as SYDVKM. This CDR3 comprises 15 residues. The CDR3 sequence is CASSVRLGGLRGYTF. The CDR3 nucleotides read TGTGCCAGCAGTGTCCGGCTAGGGGGGCTGCGTGGCTACACCTTC.

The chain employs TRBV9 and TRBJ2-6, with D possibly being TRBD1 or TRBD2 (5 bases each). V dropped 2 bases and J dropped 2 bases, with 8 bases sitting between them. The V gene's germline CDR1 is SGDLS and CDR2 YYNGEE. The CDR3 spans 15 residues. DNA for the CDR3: TGTGCCAGCAGCGTGAGGGGTGCTGGGGCCAACGTCCTGACTTTC. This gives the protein CASSVRGAGANVLTF.

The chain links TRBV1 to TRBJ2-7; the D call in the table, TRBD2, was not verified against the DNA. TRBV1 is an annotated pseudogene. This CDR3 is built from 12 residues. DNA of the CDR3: TGCACCAGCAGCCCGGGGGACTACGAGCAGTACTTC. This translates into CTSSPGDYEQYF.

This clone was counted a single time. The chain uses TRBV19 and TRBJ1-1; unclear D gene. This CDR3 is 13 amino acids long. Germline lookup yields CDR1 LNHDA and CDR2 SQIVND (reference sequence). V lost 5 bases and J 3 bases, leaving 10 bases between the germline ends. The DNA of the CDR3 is TGTGCCAGTAGTGGGAGGAGGGACACTGAAGCTTTCTTT. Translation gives CASSGRRDTEAFF.